The next 22 T cell receptor beta chains were all read from a single sample in a study of patients with pleural tuberculosis. TCRdb re-derived calls from the reads in MiXCR, one entry per CDR3 protein. The sample records almost 30,000 distinct CDR3 sequences, about 20% being singletons. The sequencing sample was made of peripheral blood. The receptor source for this set is a human donor with pleural tuberculosis.

This clonotype has ten or more counts. The DNA of the CDR3 is TGTGCCAGCGTTGAACAAGCAACTAATGAAAAACTGTTTTTT. Protein product: CASVEQATNEKLFF. The chain employs TRBV2 and TRBJ1-4; D unresolved. This CDR3 is 14 amino acids long. Per the germline V gene, CDR1 is SNHLY and CDR2 is FYNNEI. Trimming cost V 8 bases and J 0 bases, with 10 bases left between them.

This clonotype was observed at least ten times. The CDR3 region is CASTDGTDIYEQYF. In DNA, the CDR3 is TGTGCCAGCACCGACGGGACAGACATCTACGAGCAGTACTTC. The chain couples TRBV6-2 or TRBV6-3 to TRBJ2-7; 7 nucleotides align to TRBD1. The CDR3 sequence is 14 residues long. Germline V gene lookup returns CDR1 MNHEY and CDR2 SVGEGT. V lost 7 bases, J lost 3 bases, and 9 bases stayed unmatched.

CDR3 protein: CAWSVQGQGQETQYF. The CDR3 DNA is TGTGCCTGGAGTGTACAGGGACAGGGTCAAGAGACCCAGTACTTC. V is TRBV30 and J is TRBJ2-5; 9 nucleotides align to TRBD1. This CDR3 is 15 amino acids long. The V segment lost 0 bases and the J segment 2 bases; nucleotides outside the gene matches: 4. Germline values: CDR1 GTSNPN, CDR2 SVGIG (reference sequence).

This clonotype was counted many times. This chain connects TRBV4-1 to TRBJ2-5, with D unclear. This CDR3 comprises 17 residues. Trimming pared 2 bases from V and 2 bases from J, leaving 18 bases between. Germline CDR1 MGHRA, CDR2 YSYEKL. CDR3 sequence reads: CASSQRQLLVLQETQYF. The CDR3 DNA reads as TGCGCCAGCAGCCAACGTCAGCTCCTAGTCTTACAAGAGACCCAGTACTTC.

This clonotype appeared a single time. Germline and junction disagree at one end, which may indicate a read error. The gene calls are TRBV7-9 and TRBJ1-2, with TRBD1 matching over 8 bases. The CDR3 runs 16 residues. CDR1 is SEHNR and CDR2 is FQNEAQ in the germline V gene (reference sequence). This CDR3 is CAISPARTGTNYGYTF. The CDR3 DNA follows: TGTGCCATCAGCCCGGCCAGGACAGGGACCAACTATGGCTACACCTTC.

In its sample, this clonotype was seen many times. The V and J genes are TRBV7-9 and TRBJ2-7; D is possibly TRBD1 (6 bases). Germline V CDR1 and CDR2: SEHNR, FQNEAQ (reference sequence). V lost 4 bases to trimming and J lost 0 bases, with 19 bases between them. The CDR3 runs to 17 residues. The CDR3 bases are TGTGCCAGCAGCTCAGAAAGAACGACAGGTAGCTCCTACGAGCAGTACTTC. Encoded protein: CASSSERTTGSSYEQYF.

Ten or more counts support this clonotype. Germline and junction disagree at one end, which may indicate a read error. V is TRBV5-5 and J is TRBJ1-1; no definite D call. Germline values: CDR1 SGHKS, CDR2 YYEKEE (reference sequence). CDR3 length equals 14 residues. DNA for the CDR3: TGTGCCAGCAGCTTGGACCCCCTGAAGACTGAAGCTTTCTTT. It translates to CASSLDPLKTEAFF.

This clonotype came up many times. The chain combines TRBV28 with TRBJ2-7, with a weak D call TRBD2 (5 bases). The ends were cut back, 8 bases at V and 4 bases at J, with 21 bases in the middle. Germline loops: CDR1 MDHEN, CDR2 SYDVKM. The CDR3 loop spans 15 amino acids. Written as DNA, the CDR3 is TGTGCCAGCCGACTGTCTAGCAGCAGCGCTTACGAGCAGTACTTC. It yields the protein CASRLSSSSAYEQYF.

This clonotype was counted many times. The chain couples TRBV6-1 to TRBJ2-1, with 7 bases matching TRBD2. Trimming removed 6 bases from V and 1 base from J; junction bases left unmatched: 6. The length of the CDR3 is 15 residues. Per the germline V gene, CDR1 is MNHNS and CDR2 is SASEGT. The CDR3 DNA follows: TGTGCCAGCAGGAAAACGGGGGGATCCTACAATGAGCAGTTCTTC. This encodes CASRKTGGSYNEQFF.

Within the sample, this clonotype is medium-sized. This chain joins TRBV2 and TRBJ2-1; 7 bases are shared with TRBD1. Germline loops: CDR1 SNHLY, CDR2 FYNNEI. This CDR3 has 14 residues. Unmatched junction bases numbered 4, after V lost 4 bases and J lost 4 bases. CDR3 region: CASSGDSRYNEQFF. DNA of the CDR3: TGTGCCAGCAGTGGGGACAGCAGATACAATGAGCAGTTCTTC.

Many counts were recorded for this clonotype. The chain joins TRBV11-2 to TRBJ1-1; D is ambiguous. Germline V gene sequence: CDR1 SGHAT, CDR2 FQNNGV. The CDR3 is 13 residues long. V shed 3 bases and J shed 1 base, with 6 bases lying between them. CDR3 residues: CASSFRGNTEAFF. The CDR3 DNA reads as TGTGCCAGCAGCTTTCGAGGGAACACTGAAGCTTTCTTT.

The V and J genes are TRBV30 and TRBJ1-3; D gene uncertain. Germline V gene lookup returns CDR1 GTSNPN and CDR2 SVGIG (reference sequence). The CDR3 is 13 amino acids. The V and J ends lost 4 bases and 4 bases respectively, with 11 bases between them. The CDR3 sequence: CAWNRVAGNTIYF. For the CDR3, the DNA is TGTGCCTGGAATAGAGTTGCAGGAAACACCATATATTTT.

In the case of this clonotype: This is likely a read error, given that the CDR3 carries no conserved phenylalanine or tryptophan at its end. This sequence joins TRBV28 and TRBJ1-2; a possible D gene is TRBD1 (5 bases). The CDR3 is 12 residues long. Germline loops: CDR1 MDHEN, CDR2 SYDVKM. The CDR3 nucleotides read TGTGCCAGCAATTTAGACAGTGGGAGCTACACCCTC. Protein product: CASNLDSGSYTL.

The rearrangement joins TRBV5-1 to TRBJ2-5; 9 bases agree with TRBD1. V lost 6 bases, J lost 5 bases, and 14 bases stayed unmatched. The CDR3 extends over 16 amino acids. Per germline, CDR1 SGHRS and CDR2 YFSETQ. Written as DNA, the CDR3 is TGCGCCAGCATCCCATCCGGGACAGGGTTGTTGGAGACCCAGTACTTC. Translating gives CASIPSGTGLLETQYF.

This clonotype was observed many times. CDR3 protein: CSVSPRTGPNEKLFF. The CDR3 DNA is TGCAGCGTGAGCCCCAGGACAGGGCCCAATGAAAAACTGTTTTTT. V gene TRBV29-1 combines with J gene TRBJ1-4, with TRBD1 matching over 8 bases. The V gene end was trimmed by 6 bases and the J gene end by 5 bases; junction bases not matched to a gene: 11. The V gene's germline CDR1 is SQVTM and CDR2 ANQGSEA. The CDR3 totals 15 residues.

This clonotype showed up many times. The V and J genes are TRBV9 and TRBJ2-1; perhaps D is TRBD1 or TRBD2 (6 bases each). V was shortened by 5 bases and J by 9 bases, with 15 bases between the two germline ends. Germline lookup yields CDR1 SGDLS and CDR2 YYNGEE. The CDR3 is 13 residues long. Here the CDR3 DNA reads TGTGCCAGCAGTCCCGGGGGCTTTCGTGAGCAGTTCTTC. Protein sequence: CASSPGGFREQFF.

This clonotype was observed a handful of times. The gene calls are TRBV29-1 and TRBJ2-1; TRBD2 is a possible D gene (7 bases). V lost 1 base and J 2 bases, leaving 9 bases between the germline ends. In germline, CDR1 is SQVTM, CDR2 ANQGSEA. The CDR3 is 14 residues long. CDR3 sequence: CSVEVGGPYNEQFF. The CDR3 DNA reads as TGCAGCGTTGAAGTCGGGGGGCCCTACAATGAGCAGTTCTTC.

This clonotype was detected ten times or more. The chain couples TRBV12-3 or TRBV12-4 to TRBJ2-1; D possibly uses TRBD1 or TRBD2 (5 bases each). This CDR3 has 14 amino acids. The germline V and J ends were trimmed by 5 bases and 9 bases, with 17 bases remaining between them. CDR3 in DNA: TGTGCCAGCAGTGGGGACCGGGATATGGCTGAGCAGTTCTTC. Translating it yields CASSGDRDMAEQFF.

At least ten counts were recorded for this clonotype. The V and J genes are TRBV2 and TRBJ2-1; 10 bases line up with TRBD1. The CDR3 consists of 15 residues. Germline assignment: CDR1 SNHLY and CDR2 FYNNEI. V gave up 6 bases and J gave up 4 bases; unmatched junction bases: 6. The CDR3, as DNA: TGTGCCAGCAGGGGGAGGGACAGGGGATACAATGAGCAGTTCTTC. Translation: CASRGRDRGYNEQFF.

Ten or more counts support this clonotype. This chain joins TRBV18 and TRBJ2-1; maybe TRBD1 (6 bases). In germline, CDR1 is KGHSH, CDR2 LQKENI. V lost 6 bases and J lost 9, with 18 bases in between. CDR3 length: 14 residues. The CDR3 spells CASSPFGQSREQFF. Written as DNA, the CDR3 is TGTGCCAGCTCCCCTTTCGGACAGTCGCGTGAGCAGTTCTTC.

This clonotype was picked up many times. The rearrangement uses TRBV7-9 and TRBJ1-3; no clear D gene. Trimming shortened V by 2 bases and J by 0 bases, and 8 bases separated the two germline ends. Germline V gene data show CDR1 as SEHNR and CDR2 as FQNEAQ (reference sequence). CDR3 length: 15 amino acids. CDR3 sequence: CASSLQQFSGNTIYF. The CDR3 DNA reads as TGTGCCAGCAGCTTACAACAGTTCTCTGGAAACACCATATATTTT.

This clonotype was recorded many times. The CDR3 spells CASSTGTSGRFEQFF. As DNA, the CDR3 is TGTGCCAGTAGTACCGGGACTAGCGGGAGGTTTGAGCAGTTCTTC. The chain employs TRBV19 and TRBJ2-1; 15 nucleotides match TRBD2. The germline CDR1 and CDR2 sequences are LNHDA and SQIVND (reference sequence). V was clipped by 4 bases and J by 9 bases; unmatched bases: 4. This CDR3 is 15 amino acids long.